Below are 30 T cell receptor beta chains sequenced from a single sample in a study of CD4 T cells in relation to SARS-CoV-2 and coronaviruses. The unexposed donors gave CD4+ T cells in about 2010-2019, prior to COVID-19. Sequencing was performed with immunoSEQ multiplex PCR; in TCRdb, only in-frame clones are kept and a portion is missing. The repertoire holds about 55,000 clones, with 80% to 90% as singletons. The sample was memory CD4+ T cells from PBMCs. These TCRs come from a human donor in good health.

The CDR3 spells CASFPGLAGTGELFF. CDR3 nucleotides: TGTGCCAGCTTCCCGGGACTAGCGGGAACCGGGGAGCTGTTTTTT. V and J are TRBV6-5 and TRBJ2-2, with TRBD2 matching over 13 bases. The germline CDR1 and CDR2 sequences are MNHEY and SVGAGI. The V gene end was trimmed by 8 bases and the J gene end by 5 bases; junction bases not matched to a gene: 5. The CDR3 runs 15 residues.

The chain carries TRBV19 and TRBJ1-5; D possibly corresponds to TRBD1 (6 bases). CDR3 size: 15 residues. V was trimmed by 7 bases and J by 2 bases, leaving 15 bases between them. Germline lookup yields CDR1 LNHDA and CDR2 SQIVND (reference sequence). For the CDR3, the DNA is TGTGCCAGTACCGACAGGTGGGGTGGCAATCAGCCCCAGCATTTT. Protein product: CASTDRWGGNQPQHF.

The chain carries TRBV19 and TRBJ1-1; 8 bases fit TRBD1. This CDR3 region has 16 residues. Germline CDR1 LNHDA, CDR2 SQIVND (reference sequence). V gave up 4 bases and J gave up 4 bases; unmatched junction bases: 11. CDR3 nucleotides: TGTGCCAGTAGTAGAAGACAGGGGCCCCCGGGCACTGAAGCTTTCTTT. Translation gives CASSRRQGPPGTEAFF.

The V call is TRBV18, the J call TRBJ2-2; TRBD1 matches 8 bases. Germline CDR1 and CDR2: KGHSH and LQKENI. Trimming at V came to 3 bases and at J to 1 base, leaving 4 bases not matched to a gene. The CDR3 contains 16 residues. CDR3 sequence reads: CASSPVGTGNTGELFF. As DNA, the CDR3 is TGTGCCAGCTCACCTGTCGGGACAGGGAACACCGGGGAGCTGTTTTTT.

The chain employs TRBV15 and TRBJ2-4; 10 bases align to TRBD2. The CDR3 loop spans 19 amino acids. CDR1 and CDR2 (germline): LNHNV, YYDKDF (reference sequence). With 0 bases clipped from V and 6 bases from J, the junction kept 14 bases outside the gene matches. The chain's CDR3 is CATSRDPLAGTSYLNIQYF. CDR3 in DNA: TGTGCCACCAGCAGAGATCCACTAGCGGGAACTAGTTACCTAAACATTCAGTACTTC.

The V and J genes are TRBV9 and TRBJ2-5, with D perhaps given as TRBD1 or TRBD2 (5 bases each). Per germline, CDR1 SGDLS and CDR2 YYNGEE. The V gene lost 0 bases and the J gene lost 3 bases, with 15 bases spanning the gap. The CDR3 spans 16 residues. The CDR3 coding sequence is TGTGCCAGCAGCGTAGCCGGGGCAGGGAGTAAAGAGACCCAGTACTTC. Translating it yields CASSVAGAGSKETQYF.

The chain employs TRBV2 and TRBJ2-1, with D possibly being TRBD1 (5 bases). Germline loops: CDR1 SNHLY, CDR2 FYNNEI. Trimming pared 4 bases from V and 5 bases from J, leaving 6 bases between. CDR3 length: 12 residues. CDR3 in amino acids: CASSVTDNEQFF. In DNA, the CDR3 is TGTGCCAGCAGTGTGACAGACAATGAGCAGTTCTTC.

The genes are TRBV5-1 and TRBJ1-4; no clear D. Trimming took off 5 bases at V and 3 bases at J, with 14 bases between the two ends. CDR1 is SGHRS and CDR2 is YFSETQ in the germline V gene. The length of the CDR3 is 15 residues. This CDR3 reads CASRRDPRPNEKLFF. The CDR3 nucleotides read TGCGCCAGCAGGCGGGATCCGCGTCCTAATGAAAAACTGTTTTTT. Full variable domain (remainder filled in from reference TRBV5-1 and TRBJ1-4): KAGVTQTPRYLIKTRGQQVTLSCSPISGHRSVSWYQQTPGQGLQFLFEYFSETQRNKGNFPGRFSGRQFSNSRSEMNVSTLELGDSALYLCASRRDPRPNEKLFFGSGTQLSVL.

As DNA, the CDR3 is TGTGCCAGCTCACCCGGGTTTTTCAGGACGGGAAAAGAGACCCAGTACTTC. Translation: CASSPGFFRTGKETQYF. The chain employs TRBV18 and TRBJ2-5; possibly TRBD2 for D (5 bases). The germline V gene encodes CDR1 KGHSH and CDR2 LQKENI. Trimming removed 3 bases at V and 3 bases at J, with 20 bases between. The CDR3 extends over 17 amino acids.

This clone was observed a single time. V and J are TRBV5-1 and TRBJ2-4, with D possibly matching TRBD2 (5 bases). CDR3 length equals 11 residues. Trimming took off 5 bases at V and 12 bases at J, with 12 bases between the two ends. The germline gives CDR1 SGHRS, CDR2 YFSETQ. CDR3 sequence reads: CASSSSGDQYF. CDR3 bases: TGCGCCAGCAGTTCCTCCGGGGATCAGTACTTC.

The chain has TRBV7-6 and TRBJ1-1; 11 nucleotides line up with TRBD1. Germline trimming cut 4 bases from V and 6 bases from J; bases unmatched to any gene: 7. Germline V gives CDR1 SGHVS, CDR2 FNYEAQ. CDR3 length equals 15 residues. This CDR3 reads CASSSILGQGAEAFF. CDR3 DNA: TGTGCCAGCAGCTCGATTTTGGGACAGGGGGCTGAAGCTTTCTTT.

The V gene is TRBV29-1, the J gene TRBJ2-2; 7 bases map to TRBD1. The ends lost 6 bases at V and 7 bases at J; junction bases unmatched: 8. The germline V gene has CDR1 SQVTM and CDR2 ANQGSEA. The CDR3 runs to 13 residues. In DNA form, the CDR3 reads TGCAGCGTCCGCGCGACAGGGCTCGGGGAGCTGTTTTTT. Its translation is CSVRATGLGELFF.

The rearrangement links TRBV15 to TRBJ2-5, with D perhaps TRBD2 (5 bases). The CDR3 length is 14 residues. V was clipped by 4 bases and J by 5 bases, with 14 bases between them. CDR1 is LNHNV, CDR2 YYDKDF, per germline (reference sequence). CDR3 residues: CATSKKMGGETQYF. CDR3 DNA sequence: TGTGCCACCAGCAAAAAGATGGGCGGGGAGACCCAGTACTTC.

The CDR3 spells CSVAAYEQYF. The DNA for the CDR3 is TGCAGTGTGGCGGCCTACGAGCAGTACTTC. J is TRBJ2-7 and V is TRBV20-1; unclear D gene. In germline, CDR1 is DFQATT, CDR2 SNEGSKA (reference sequence). The CDR3 has 10 residues. V was trimmed by 7 bases and J by 2 bases, leaving 6 bases between them.

The rearrangement joins TRBV5-1 to TRBJ2-3; 9 bases map to TRBD1. The CDR3 is 16 residues long. Germline V gene data show CDR1 as SGHRS and CDR2 as YFSETQ. V was pared by 4 bases and J by 3 bases, with 9 bases of the junction left unmatched. DNA for the CDR3: TGCGCCAGCAGCGAAGGTCCCGGACAGGGGACAGATACGCAGTATTTT. This gives the protein CASSEGPGQGTDTQYF.

The chain links TRBV27 to TRBJ2-7, with D possibly being TRBD1 or TRBD2 (6 bases each). The CDR3 runs 11 residues. V was clipped by 7 bases and J by 5 bases, with 9 bases between them. Germline V gene data show CDR1 as MNHEY and CDR2 as SMNVEV (reference sequence). CDR3 sequence: CASKGGHEQYF. The CDR3 bases are TGTGCCAGCAAAGGGGGGCACGAGCAGTACTTC.

The chain combines TRBV2 with TRBJ2-5; tentatively, D is TRBD2 (5 bases). Looked up from germline, CDR1 is SNHLY and CDR2 is FYNNEI. With 2 bases removed from V and 6 bases from J, the gap between germline ends came to 7 bases. The CDR3 covers 12 residues. CDR3 amino acids: CASSERGKTQYF. The CDR3 nucleotides are TGTGCCAGCAGTGAACGGGGAAAGACCCAGTACTTC.

In this sample, this clone turned up a few times. The gene calls are TRBV24-1 and TRBJ2-1; no clear D gene. The CDR3 has 13 residues. V lost 5 bases and J 3 bases, leaving 7 bases between the germline ends. The germline CDR1 and CDR2 sequences are KGHDR and SFDVKD. For the CDR3, the DNA is TGTGCCACCAGTGCCGCTGACTACAATGAGCAGTTCTTC. Its protein is CATSAADYNEQFF.

CDR3 in amino acids: CASSLPTSGSTEQYF. The CDR3 bases are TGTGCCAGCAGTTTACCCACTAGCGGGAGTACCGAGCAGTACTTC. The V call is TRBV28, the J call TRBJ2-7; 11 bases are shared with TRBD2. After removal of 2 bases from V and 6 bases from J, the junction contained 6 bases not matched to a gene. The CDR3 length is 15 residues. Germline CDR1 MDHEN, CDR2 SYDVKM.

This clone was observed a few times. J is TRBJ1-1 and V is TRBV27; no definite D call. Trimming pared 1 base from V and 1 base from J, leaving 10 bases between. CDR3 length: 15 residues. Germline CDR1 is MNHEY and CDR2 is SMNVEV (reference sequence). CDR3 region: CASSLYGEGNTEAFF. The CDR3 nucleotides are TGTGCCAGCAGTTTATACGGGGAAGGGAACACTGAAGCTTTCTTT.

This rearrangement joins TRBV6-5 to TRBJ2-7; 9 bases are a match to TRBD2. Germline CDR1 MNHEY, CDR2 SVGAGI. The CDR3 consists of 13 residues. The trim removed 6 bases at V and 5 bases at J, leaving 5 bases unmatched. CDR3 coding DNA: TGTGCCAGCAGCCCAGCGGGAGGCAACGAGCAGTACTTC. It codes for CASSPAGGNEQYF.

In this sample, this clone turned up once. V gene TRBV5-1 combines with J gene TRBJ2-6, with D unresolved. Between the trimmed V and J ends, which lost 4 bases and 0 bases, there was a span of 8 bases. The V gene's germline CDR1 is SGHRS and CDR2 YFSETQ. The CDR3 covers 15 residues. DNA for the CDR3: TGCGCCAGCAGCCCCATGGTCTCTGGGGCCAACGTCCTGACTTTC. Residues: CASSPMVSGANVLTF. The variable domain in full, with the rest retrieved from reference TRBV5-1 and TRBJ2-6, is KAGVTQTPRYLIKTRGQQVTLSCSPISGHRSVSWYQQTPGQGLQFLFEYFSETQRNKGNFPGRFSGRQFSNSRSEMNVSTLELGDSALYLCASSPMVSGANVLTFGAGSRLTVL.

V gene TRBV24-1 combines with J gene TRBJ2-3; D ambiguous. Germline V gene data show CDR1 as KGHDR and CDR2 as SFDVKD. With 7 bases removed from V and 0 bases from J, the gap between germline ends came to 10 bases. The CDR3 loop spans 14 amino acids. The CDR3 sequence is CATSSGPSTDTQYF. CDR3 in DNA: TGTGCCACCAGCTCTGGACCTAGCACAGATACGCAGTATTTT.

The genes are TRBV7-9 and TRBJ2-3, with D possibly TRBD2 on 5 matching bases. Trimming left V 4 bases short and J 6 bases short, with 17 bases between. CDR3 length: 15 amino acids. Germline V gives CDR1 SEHNR, CDR2 FQNEAQ (reference sequence). CDR3 DNA sequence: TGTGCCAGCAGCTCCCTGCGAGGGCCCAGGGATACGCAGTATTTT. This codes for CASSSLRGPRDTQYF.

The chain joins TRBV5-4 to TRBJ2-2; D is uncertain. Deletions cut 0 bases from V and 0 bases from J, with 12 bases between. From germline, CDR1 is SGHNT and CDR2 YYREEE (reference sequence). The CDR3 extends over 17 amino acids. As DNA, the CDR3 is TGTGCCAGCAGCTTGGTTGGACGGATATCGAACACCGGGGAGCTGTTTTTT. The encoded protein is CASSLVGRISNTGELFF. Complete variable domain (other parts from reference TRBV5-4 and TRBJ2-2): ETGVTQSPTHLIKTRGQQVTLRCSSQSGHNTVSWYQQALGQGPQFIFQYYREEENGRGNFPPRFSGLQFPNYSSELNVNALELDDSALYLCASSLVGRISNTGELFFGEGSRLTVL.

The chain recombines TRBV11-2 with TRBJ2-1; tentatively, D is TRBD2 (6 bases). Trimming shortened V by 5 bases and J by 1 base, and 18 bases separated the two germline ends. This CDR3 comprises 17 residues. CDR1 SGHAT and CDR2 FQNNGV come from the germline V gene. CDR3 sequence reads: CASSARSTRRSYNEQFF. CDR3 DNA sequence: TGTGCCAGCAGCGCAAGATCGACTAGGCGGTCCTACAATGAGCAGTTCTTC.

The chain combines TRBV7-2 with TRBJ2-1; D may be TRBD2 (6 bases). Germline CDR1 and CDR2: SGHTA and FQGNSA. The V end was cut by 7 bases, the J end by 15 bases, with 22 bases between. The CDR3 covers 13 residues. CDR3 residues: CASNLQPAGNAFF. CDR3 DNA sequence: TGTGCCAGCAACCTCCAGCCGGCGGGAAACGCGTTCTTC. The complete variable domain, with remaining parts taken from reference TRBV7-2 and TRBJ2-1, reads GAGVSQSPSNKVTEKGKDVELRCDPISGHTALYWYRQSLGQGLEFLIYFQGNSAPDKSGLPSDRFSAERTGGSVSTLTIQRTQQEDSAVYLCASNLQPAGNAFFGPGTRLTVL.

The V and J genes are TRBV2 and TRBJ2-5, with D perhaps being TRBD1 or TRBD2 (7 bases each). Germline V gene lookup returns CDR1 SNHLY and CDR2 FYNNEI. V lost 5 bases and J 5 bases, leaving 21 bases between the germline ends. The CDR3 contains 16 residues. This chain's CDR3 is CASSPAGGRGGETQYF. DNA of the CDR3: TGTGCCAGCAGTCCAGCCGGCGGGAGAGGGGGCGAGACCCAGTACTTC.

The chain couples TRBV7-2 to TRBJ2-1, with 9 bases matching TRBD2. The V and J ends lost 5 bases and 4 bases, in that order; junction bases with no gene match: 12. The germline V gene has CDR1 SGHTA and CDR2 FQGNSA. This CDR3 has 17 amino acids. For the CDR3, the DNA is TGTGCCAGCAGCCCTTCCTTGGTAGCGGGGGCATACAATGAGCAGTTCTTC. This encodes CASSPSLVAGAYNEQFF.

This chain links TRBV24-1 with TRBJ1-2, with a weak D call TRBD1 (5 bases). CDR3 length: 13 amino acids. With 3 bases removed from V and 6 bases from J, the gap between germline ends came to 10 bases. CDR1 and CDR2 (germline): KGHDR, SFDVKD. The DNA of the CDR3 is TGTGCCACCAGTGATACCAGGGCGAATGGCTACACCTTC. Its protein product is CATSDTRANGYTF.